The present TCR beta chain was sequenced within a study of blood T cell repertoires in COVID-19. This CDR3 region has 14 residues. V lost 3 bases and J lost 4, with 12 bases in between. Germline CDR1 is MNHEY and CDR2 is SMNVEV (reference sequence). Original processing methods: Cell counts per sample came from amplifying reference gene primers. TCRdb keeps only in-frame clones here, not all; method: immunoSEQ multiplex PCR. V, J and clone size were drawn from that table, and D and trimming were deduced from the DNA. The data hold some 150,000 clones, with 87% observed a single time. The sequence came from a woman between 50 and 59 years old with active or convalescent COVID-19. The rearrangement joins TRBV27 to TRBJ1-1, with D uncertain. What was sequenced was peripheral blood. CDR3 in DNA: TGTGCCAGCAGTTTTATTCTAGATGGCACTGAAGCTTTCTTT. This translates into CASSFILDGTEAFF.